These 17 T cell receptor beta chains were all obtained from the same sample, sequenced in a study of tumor-infiltrating lymphocytes in primary liver carcinoma. Total RNA (around 0.45 ug) served as template for TCR beta cDNA synthesis primed by a constant-region primer. Each TCR beta library was derived from three nested multiplex PCR rounds that employed slightly modified ARM-PCR. The first two PCR rounds used TRBV1-TRBV30 forward primers with a C-beta reverse primer, approximately 11 cycles each. TCRdb itself ran the multiplex PCR reads through MiXCR, one entry per CDR3 protein. In the table there are about 190,000 distinct CDR3 sequences, around four fifths of which are singletons. The roughly 20-31 mg bulk tissue piece was not sorted before simultaneous RNA and DNA extraction. The material sequenced was tumor tissue from primary liver carcinoma. Receptors were obtained from a man aged 40-49 years with primary liver carcinoma and hepatitis B virus infection.

The chain uses TRBV12-3 or TRBV12-4 and TRBJ2-1; the D is unclear. Trimming stripped 9 bases from V and 1 base from J, with 13 bases between. The CDR3 has 14 residues. This chain's CDR3 is CASMFQTSYNEQFF. The CDR3 DNA reads TGTGCCAGTATGTTCCAGACTTCCTACAATGAGCAGTTCTTC.

In the case of this clonotype: This may arise from a read error, as a much more abundant clone is one base away. V usage is TRBV5-1 and J usage is TRBJ1-4, with TRBD1 identical over 10 bases. J was trimmed by 9 bases and V by 4 bases; bases with no gene match: 9. Germline loops: CDR1 SGHRS, CDR2 YFSETQ. There are 15 residues in the CDR3. The CDR3 region is CASSVGQGKGQKLFF. In DNA form, the CDR3 reads TGCGCCAGCAGCGTGGGACAGGGGAAAGGGCAAAAACTGTTTTTT.

As for this clonotype: A read error is possible here, since a much larger clone lies one base away. This chain uses TRBV16 with TRBJ2-1, with 8 bases matching TRBD2. The CDR3 spans 15 residues. CDR1 is KGHSY, CDR2 FQNENV, per germline. CDR3 amino acids: CASSPNGLAGNEQLF. The CDR3 DNA reads as TGTGCCAGCAGCCCAAATGGGCTAGCGGGTAATGAGCAGTTATTC.

A remark on this clonotype: Its ends do not fully match the called genes, so a read error is possible. The chain employs TRBV11-1 and TRBJ2-7, with D maybe TRBD2 (5 bases). The CDR3 runs 17 residues. Germline V gives CDR1 SGHAT, CDR2 FQDESV (reference sequence). The DNA for the CDR3 is TGTGCCAGGAGCTTAGAACCGGCGGGTGAAAGCTCCTACAAGCAGTACTTC. Translation: CARSLEPAGESSYKQYF.

As DNA, the CDR3 is TGCAGCGCACCCGTGACTAGTGGGAGGGTTATCGATACGCAGTATTTT. It translates to CSAPVTSGRVIDTQYF. The V gene is TRBV29-1, the J gene TRBJ2-3, with 7 bases aligning to TRBD2. The CDR3 has 16 residues. Germline CDR1 reads SQVTM; CDR2 reads ANQGSEA. The V segment lost 7 bases and the J segment 6 bases; nucleotides outside the gene matches: 19.

In regard to this clonotype: The conserved final phenylalanine or tryptophan is absent from the CDR3, which likely points to a read error. This chain connects TRBV6-6 to TRBJ1-1; the match to TRBD1 covers 8 bases. V was pared by 7 bases and J by 6 bases, with 7 bases of the junction left unmatched. Germline V gene lookup returns CDR1 MNHNY and CDR2 SVGAGI (reference sequence). The CDR3 is made up of 13 amino acids. The CDR3 loop reads CASITGGTSEAFI. The CDR3 DNA sequence: TGTGCCAGCATCACAGGGGGGACTTCTGAAGCTTTCATT.

The chain recombines TRBV6-1 with TRBJ2-5; 9 bases agree with TRBD1. The junction had 17 bases not matched to a gene; V was cut back by 9 bases and J by 9 bases. The CDR3 extends over 15 amino acids. Germline CDR1 is MNHNS and CDR2 is SASEGT. The CDR3 region is CASNDPRQGVRAQYF. CDR3 nucleotide sequence: TGTGCCAGTAATGATCCCCGACAGGGGGTAAGGGCCCAGTACTTC.

J is TRBJ2-7 and V is TRBV29-1, with 8 nucleotides matching TRBD2. Germline-derived CDR1 and CDR2 are SQVTM and ANQGSEA. Trimming cost V 3 bases and J 9 bases; bases outside gene matches: 16. CDR3 length: 15 amino acids. This CDR3 is CSVDDPGGSSYRQYF. The CDR3 nucleotides are TGCAGCGTTGATGACCCGGGAGGGAGCTCCTACAGGCAGTACTTC.

In the case of this clonotype: The CDR3 does not end in the conserved phenylalanine or tryptophan, so this is likely a read error. The chain is built from TRBV12-5 and TRBJ2-7; D is tentatively TRBD1 or TRBD2 (5 bases each). This CDR3 has 13 amino acids. Looked up from germline, CDR1 is LGHNT and CDR2 is FRNRAP. The CDR3 DNA reads as TGTACCAGTAAGGGGACCGGTTCCTACGAGCAGTACTTA. This encodes CTSKGTGSYEQYL.

Details on this clonotype: A read error may account for a junction end that differs from germline. The chain recombines TRBV4-3 with TRBJ2-3, with D uncertain. CDR1 and CDR2 (germline): LGHNA, YSLEER. This CDR3 spans 14 amino acids. CDR3 loop: CASSQDHGTDTQCF. CDR3 DNA sequence: TGCGCCAGCAGCCAAGATCACGGCACAGATACACAATGTTTT.

Notes on this clonotype: The junction differs from germline at one of its ends, possibly a read error. The chain carries TRBV4-2 and TRBJ2-7; no clear D gene. The CDR3 length is 16 residues. Germline CDR1 is LGHNA and CDR2 is YNFKEQ. The CDR3 region has the DNA TGTGCCAGCAGCCAAGATAGGGCTAGTGGGTACTACGAGCTGTACTTC. Amino acid sequence: CASSQDRASGYYELYF.

This clonotype was recorded at least ten times. This rearrangement joins TRBV7-9 to TRBJ2-7; no clear D gene. With 5 bases removed from V and 3 bases from J, the gap between germline ends came to 8 bases. The CDR3 is made up of 12 amino acids. The germline gives CDR1 SEHNR, CDR2 FQNEAQ (reference sequence). CDR3 region: CASSLADYEQYF. The CDR3, as DNA: TGTGCCAGCAGCCTCGCTGACTACGAGCAGTACTTC.

This clonotype was observed a single time. The junction departs from the called germline gene at one end, perhaps through a read error. This sequence joins TRBV6-5 and TRBJ2-6; TRBD1 is a possible D gene (5 bases). Germline-derived CDR1 and CDR2 are MNHEY and SVGAGI. The CDR3 contains 16 residues. The chain's CDR3 is CANSYAGFSGANVLTF. In DNA, the CDR3 is TGTGCCAACAGTTACGCAGGGTTCTCTGGGGCCAACGTCCTGACTTTC.

V gene TRBV5-4 combines with J gene TRBJ2-2; D remains ambiguous. V was cut by 6 bases and J by 6 bases, with 15 bases left in between. This CDR3 has 14 residues. Germline assignment: CDR1 SGHNT and CDR2 YYREEE (reference sequence). CDR3 region: CASIFTPSAGELFF. The CDR3 bases are TGTGCCAGCATCTTTACCCCGTCCGCCGGGGAGCTGTTTTTT.

A word on this clonotype: The CDR3 end shows no conserved phenylalanine or tryptophan, and so a read error is likely. The V gene is TRBV11-2, the J gene TRBJ1-5, with a possible D match to TRBD1 (5 bases). Germline V gene lookup returns CDR1 SGHAT and CDR2 FQNNGV. This CDR3 has 17 residues. CDR3 sequence reads: CANSLVGVRGSNQPQHS. The CDR3 DNA sequence: TGTGCCAACAGCTTAGTAGGGGTAAGAGGGAGCAATCAGCCCCAGCATTCT.

In this sample, this clonotype turned up many times. The chain has TRBV7-9 and TRBJ1-5; possibly TRBD1 for D (6 bases). Trimming stripped 4 bases from V and 0 bases from J, with 10 bases between. This CDR3 contains 15 residues. From germline, CDR1 is SEHNR and CDR2 FQNEAQ (reference sequence). DNA of the CDR3: TGTGCCAGCAGCTCCTCAGGGGTTAGCAATCAGCCCCAGCATTTT. Translated: CASSSSGVSNQPQHF.

With regard to this clonotype: The conserved phenylalanine or tryptophan normally closing the CDR3 is absent here, so this likely arose from a read error. CDR3 region: CASRRDSQGEAFL. The DNA for the CDR3 is TGTGCTAGCAGGAGGGACAGTCAGGGTGAAGCTTTCTTG. The V call is TRBV2, the J call TRBJ1-1; 7 bases are shared with TRBD1. CDR1 SNHLY and CDR2 FYNNEI come from the germline V gene. This CDR3 is built from 13 residues.